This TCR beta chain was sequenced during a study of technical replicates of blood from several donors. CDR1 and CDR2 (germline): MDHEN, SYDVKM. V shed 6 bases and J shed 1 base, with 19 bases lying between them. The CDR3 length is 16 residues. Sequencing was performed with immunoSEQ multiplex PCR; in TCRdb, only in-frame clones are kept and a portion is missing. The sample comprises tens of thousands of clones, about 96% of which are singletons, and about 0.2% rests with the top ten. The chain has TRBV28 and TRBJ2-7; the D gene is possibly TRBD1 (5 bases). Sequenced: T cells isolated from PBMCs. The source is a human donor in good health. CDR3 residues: CASSPFKLGHSYEQYF. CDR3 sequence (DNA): TGTGCCAGCAGCCCTTTCAAGCTGGGGCATTCCTACGAGCAGTACTTC.